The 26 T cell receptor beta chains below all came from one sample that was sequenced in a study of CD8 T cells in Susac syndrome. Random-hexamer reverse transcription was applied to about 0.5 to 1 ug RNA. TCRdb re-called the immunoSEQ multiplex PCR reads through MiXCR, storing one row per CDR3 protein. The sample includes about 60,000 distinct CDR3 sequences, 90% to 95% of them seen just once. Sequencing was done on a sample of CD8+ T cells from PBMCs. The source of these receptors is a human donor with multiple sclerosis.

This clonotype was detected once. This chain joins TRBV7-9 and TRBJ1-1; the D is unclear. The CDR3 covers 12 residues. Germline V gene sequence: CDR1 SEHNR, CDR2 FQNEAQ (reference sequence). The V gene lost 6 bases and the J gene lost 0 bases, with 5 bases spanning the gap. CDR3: CASSEMNTEAFF. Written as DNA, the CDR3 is TGTGCCAGCAGTGAGATGAACACTGAAGCTTTCTTT.

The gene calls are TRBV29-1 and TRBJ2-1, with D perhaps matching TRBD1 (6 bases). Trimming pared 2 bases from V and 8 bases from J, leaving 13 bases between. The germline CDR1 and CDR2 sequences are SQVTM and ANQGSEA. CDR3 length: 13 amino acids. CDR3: CSVEYPGAYEQFF. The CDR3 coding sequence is TGCAGCGTTGAATATCCAGGGGCGTATGAGCAGTTCTTC.

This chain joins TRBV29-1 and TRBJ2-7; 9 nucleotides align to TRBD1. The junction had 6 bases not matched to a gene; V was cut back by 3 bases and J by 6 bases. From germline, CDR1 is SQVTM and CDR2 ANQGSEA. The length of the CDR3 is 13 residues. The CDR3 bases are TGCAGCGTTGATGGGGACAGGGTAGGCGAGCAGTACTTC. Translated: CSVDGDRVGEQYF.

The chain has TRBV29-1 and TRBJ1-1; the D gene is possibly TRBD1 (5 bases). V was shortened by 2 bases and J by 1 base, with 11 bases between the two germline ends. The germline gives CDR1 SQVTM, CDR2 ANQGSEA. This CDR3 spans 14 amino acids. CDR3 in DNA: TGCAGCGTTGAAATCGAGGGGACGAACACTGAAGCTTTCTTT. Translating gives CSVEIEGTNTEAFF. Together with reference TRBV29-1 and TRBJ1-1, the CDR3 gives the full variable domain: SAVISQKPSRDICQRGTSLTIQCQVDSQVTMMFWYRQQPGQSLTLIATANQGSEATYESGFVIDKFPISRPNLTFSTLTVSNMSPEDSSIYLCSVEIEGTNTEAFFGQGTRLTVV.

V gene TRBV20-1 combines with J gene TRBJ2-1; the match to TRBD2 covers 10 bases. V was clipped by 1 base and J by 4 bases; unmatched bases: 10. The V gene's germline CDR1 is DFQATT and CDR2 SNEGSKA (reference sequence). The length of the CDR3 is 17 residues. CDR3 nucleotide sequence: TGCAGTGCTAGAGGGCTAGCGGGGGCCGGGTGGTACAATGAGCAGTTCTTC. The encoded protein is CSARGLAGAGWYNEQFF.

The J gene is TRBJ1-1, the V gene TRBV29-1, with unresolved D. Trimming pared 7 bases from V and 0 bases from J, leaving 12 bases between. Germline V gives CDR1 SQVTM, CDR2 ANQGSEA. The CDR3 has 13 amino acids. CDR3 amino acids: CSAPGSLNTEAFF. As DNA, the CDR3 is TGCAGCGCACCGGGCAGCCTGAACACTGAAGCTTTCTTT.

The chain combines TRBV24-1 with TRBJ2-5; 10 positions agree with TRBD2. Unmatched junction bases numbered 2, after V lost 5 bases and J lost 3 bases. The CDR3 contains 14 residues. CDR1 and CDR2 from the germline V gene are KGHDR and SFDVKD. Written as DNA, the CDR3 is TGTGCCACCAGTGGTGGACTAGCGGAAGAGACCCAGTACTTC. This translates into CATSGGLAEETQYF.

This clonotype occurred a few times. The CDR3 sequence is CASSLHEQYF. The CDR3 DNA reads TGTGCCAGCAGTTTACACGAGCAGTACTTC. The V call is TRBV12-3 or TRBV12-4, the J call TRBJ2-7, with D unresolved. CDR3 length: 10 residues. Trimming took off 2 bases at V and 5 bases at J, with 1 base between the two ends.

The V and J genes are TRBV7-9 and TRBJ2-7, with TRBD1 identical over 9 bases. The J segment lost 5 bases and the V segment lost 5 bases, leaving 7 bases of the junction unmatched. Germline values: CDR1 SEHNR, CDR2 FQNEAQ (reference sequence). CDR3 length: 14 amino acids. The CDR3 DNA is TGTGCCAGCAGCCCCCGGGACAGGGTGAACGAGCAGTACTTC. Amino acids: CASSPRDRVNEQYF.

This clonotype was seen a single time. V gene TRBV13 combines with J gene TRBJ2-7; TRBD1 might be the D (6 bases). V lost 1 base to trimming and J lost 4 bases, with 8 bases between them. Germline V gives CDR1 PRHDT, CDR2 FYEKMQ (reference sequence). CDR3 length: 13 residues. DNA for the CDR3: TGTGCCAGCAGCTTAGACAGGGTATACGAGCAGTACTTC. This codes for CASSLDRVYEQYF.

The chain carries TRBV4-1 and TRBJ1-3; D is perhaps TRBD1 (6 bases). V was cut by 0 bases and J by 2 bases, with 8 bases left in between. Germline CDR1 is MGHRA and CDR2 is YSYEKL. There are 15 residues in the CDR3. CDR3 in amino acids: CASSQDTGTGNTIYF. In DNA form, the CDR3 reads TGCGCCAGCAGCCAAGATACAGGGACTGGAAACACCATATATTTT.

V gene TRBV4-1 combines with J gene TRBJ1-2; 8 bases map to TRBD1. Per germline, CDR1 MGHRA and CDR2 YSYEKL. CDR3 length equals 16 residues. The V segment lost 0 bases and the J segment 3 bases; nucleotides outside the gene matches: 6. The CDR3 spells CASSQDVAGGYYGYTF. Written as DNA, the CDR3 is TGCGCCAGCAGCCAAGATGTGGCAGGGGGCTACTATGGCTACACCTTC.

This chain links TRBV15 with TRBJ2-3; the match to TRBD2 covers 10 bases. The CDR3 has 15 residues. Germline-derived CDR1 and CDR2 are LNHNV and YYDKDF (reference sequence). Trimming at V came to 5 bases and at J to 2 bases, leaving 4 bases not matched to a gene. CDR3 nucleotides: TGTGCCACCAGCCCCCTAGCGGGGGCCACAGATACGCAGTATTTT. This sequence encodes CATSPLAGATDTQYF.

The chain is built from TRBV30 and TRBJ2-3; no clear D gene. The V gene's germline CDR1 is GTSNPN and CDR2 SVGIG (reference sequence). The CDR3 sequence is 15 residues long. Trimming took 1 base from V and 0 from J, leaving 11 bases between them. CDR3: CAWSDTEYSTDTQYF. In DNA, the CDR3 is TGTGCCTGGAGTGACACAGAGTACAGCACAGATACGCAGTATTTT.

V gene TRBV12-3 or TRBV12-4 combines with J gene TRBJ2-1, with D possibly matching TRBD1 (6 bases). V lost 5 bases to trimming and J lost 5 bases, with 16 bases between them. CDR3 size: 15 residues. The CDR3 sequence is CASSTRDTGNNEQFF. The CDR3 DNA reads TGTGCCAGCAGTACCCGGGACACCGGGAACAATGAGCAGTTCTTC.

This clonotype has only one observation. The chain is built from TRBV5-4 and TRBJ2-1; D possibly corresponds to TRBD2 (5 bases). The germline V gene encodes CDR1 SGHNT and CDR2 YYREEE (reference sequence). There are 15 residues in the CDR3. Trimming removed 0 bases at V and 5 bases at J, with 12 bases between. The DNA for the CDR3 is TGTGCCAGCAGCTTGGGGAGGATCCCACACAATGAGCAGTTCTTC. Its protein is CASSLGRIPHNEQFF.

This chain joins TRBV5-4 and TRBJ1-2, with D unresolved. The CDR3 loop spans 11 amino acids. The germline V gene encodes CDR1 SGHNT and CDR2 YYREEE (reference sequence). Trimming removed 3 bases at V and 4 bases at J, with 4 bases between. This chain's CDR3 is CASSSGYGYTF. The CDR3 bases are TGTGCCAGCAGCTCTGGCTATGGCTACACCTTC.

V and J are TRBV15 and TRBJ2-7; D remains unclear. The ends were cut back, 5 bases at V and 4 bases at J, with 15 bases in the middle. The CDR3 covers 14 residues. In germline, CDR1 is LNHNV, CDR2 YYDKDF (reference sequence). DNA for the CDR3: TGTGCCACCAGCTGGAGATTCCAACCGTACGAGCAGTACTTC. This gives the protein CATSWRFQPYEQYF.

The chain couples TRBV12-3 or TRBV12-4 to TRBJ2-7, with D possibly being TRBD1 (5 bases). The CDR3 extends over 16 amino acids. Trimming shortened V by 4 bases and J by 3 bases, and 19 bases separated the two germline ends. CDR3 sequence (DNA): TGTGCCAGCAGTTCGGGCAGGGTCCTTAAAGACTACGAGCAGTACTTC. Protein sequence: CASSSGRVLKDYEQYF.

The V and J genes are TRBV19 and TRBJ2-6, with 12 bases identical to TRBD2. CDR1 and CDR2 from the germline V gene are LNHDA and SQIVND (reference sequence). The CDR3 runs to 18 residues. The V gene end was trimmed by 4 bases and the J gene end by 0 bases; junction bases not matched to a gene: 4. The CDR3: CASSRLAGDLSGANVLTF. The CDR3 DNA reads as TGTGCCAGTAGTAGACTAGCGGGAGACCTCTCTGGGGCCAACGTCCTGACTTTC.

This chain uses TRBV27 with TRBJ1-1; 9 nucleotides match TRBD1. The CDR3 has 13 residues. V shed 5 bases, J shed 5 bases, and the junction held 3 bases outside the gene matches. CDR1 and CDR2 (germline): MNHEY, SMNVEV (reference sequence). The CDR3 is CASSPDRGTEAFF. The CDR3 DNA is TGTGCCAGCAGTCCCGACAGGGGGACTGAAGCTTTCTTT.

The chain's CDR3 is CASRDRDSYEQYF. Written as DNA, the CDR3 is TGCGCCAGCCGGGACAGGGACTCCTACGAGCAGTACTTC. The rearrangement uses TRBV5-1 and TRBJ2-7; 9 positions agree with TRBD1. The CDR3 consists of 13 residues. V lost 7 bases to trimming and J lost 0 bases; unmatched junction nucleotides: 2. Per germline, CDR1 SGHRS and CDR2 YFSETQ.

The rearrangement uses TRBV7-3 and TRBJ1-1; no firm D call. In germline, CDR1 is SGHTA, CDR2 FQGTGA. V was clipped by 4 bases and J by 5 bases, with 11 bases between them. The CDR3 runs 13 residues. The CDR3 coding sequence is TGTGCCAGCAGCTCGGACCCGGGAACTGAAGCTTTCTTT. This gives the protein CASSSDPGTEAFF.

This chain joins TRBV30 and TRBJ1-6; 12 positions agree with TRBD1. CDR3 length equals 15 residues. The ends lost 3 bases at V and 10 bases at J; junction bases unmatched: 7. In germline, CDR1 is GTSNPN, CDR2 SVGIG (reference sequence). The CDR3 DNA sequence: TGTGCCTGGAGGACAACCGGGACAGGGGGCTCACCCCTCCACTTT. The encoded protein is CAWRTTGTGGSPLHF.

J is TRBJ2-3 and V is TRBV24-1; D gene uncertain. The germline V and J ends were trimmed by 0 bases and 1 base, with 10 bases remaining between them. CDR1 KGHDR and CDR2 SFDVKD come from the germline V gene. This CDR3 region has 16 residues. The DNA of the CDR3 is TGTGCCACCAGTGATTTGCAAAACAGAGGCACAGATACGCAGTATTTT. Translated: CATSDLQNRGTDTQYF.

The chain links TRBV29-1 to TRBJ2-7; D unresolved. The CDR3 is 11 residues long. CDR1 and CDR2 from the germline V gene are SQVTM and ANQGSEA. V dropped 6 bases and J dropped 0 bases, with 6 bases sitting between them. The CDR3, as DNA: TGCAGCGTAAGGGACTCCTACGAGCAGTACTTC. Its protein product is CSVRDSYEQYF.